A selection of T cell receptor beta chains follows, all from one sample in a study of cytomegalovirus exposure and HLA in healthy donors. TCRdb keeps only in-frame clones here, not all; method: immunoSEQ multiplex PCR. The data contain around 140,000 clones, 55% to 75% of them singletons. The specimen sequenced was PBMCs. These receptors were obtained from a man aged 50-60 years in good health and CMV-seropositive. The CDR3 runs from the conserved cysteine through the conserved F or W. Each record gives: clone size, J gene, V gene, D gene, CDR3 DNA, CDR3 protein. D genes are given only for firm matches. Expanded clones are given a class, and other clones once, few, many or no size at all.

. | TRBJ2-3 | TRBV5-4 | . | TGTGCCAGCAGCCCGCAGGTCGCCAATTCAGATACGCAGTATTTT | CASSPQVANSDTQYF
. | TRBJ2-2 | TRBV6-5 | . | TGTGCCAGCAGTTATACCAGGGTTCCCGGGGAGCTGTTTTTT | CASSYTRVPGELFF
few | TRBJ2-7 | TRBV6-5 | TRBD2 | TGTGCCAGCAGCACCGGGACTAGTGGTGAGCAGTACTTC | CASSTGTSGEQYF
. | TRBJ2-1 | TRBV7-6 | . | TGTGCCAGCAGCTTAGGCGGGCCTTTAGGCAATGAGCAGTTCTTC | CASSLGGPLGNEQFF
. | TRBJ2-5 | TRBV11-1 | . | TGTGCCAGCAGCTTGCGGGGAGTCCCAGGCCAACCAGGGACCCAGTACTTC | CASSLRGVPGQPGTQYF
many | TRBJ2-3 | TRBV5-1 | TRBD2 | TGCGCCAGCAGCTTAGCGGGGGGCCGGGGAGATACGCAGTATTTT | CASSLAGGRGDTQYF
. | TRBJ2-1 | TRBV21-1 | . | TGTGCCAGCAGCGATGACAGGGCCGCCCACAATGAGCAGTTCTTC | CASSDDRAAHNEQFF
once | TRBJ1-2 | TRBV15 | TRBD1 | TGTGCCACCAGCAGAGAGCGCCAGGGGGCTCAGTGGAGCTACACCTTC | CATSRERQGAQWSYTF
. | TRBJ2-1 | TRBV11-2 | . | TGTGCCAGCACCCGGGGGGCCCCCTACAATGAGCAGTTCTTC | CASTRGAPYNEQFF
. | TRBJ1-1 | TRBV5-1 | . | TGCGCCAGCAGCCAACTTTCCGGGACACAGAACACTGAAGCTTTCTTT | CASSQLSGTQNTEAFF
. | TRBJ2-2 | TRBV6-1 | . | TGTGCCAGCAGTGTACTTCTGAACACCGGGGAGCTGTTTTTT | CASSVLLNTGELFF
. | TRBJ2-3 | TRBV5-1 | TRBD2 | TGCGCCAGCAGTTACGGCGGGAGCTCCACAGATACGCAGTATTTT | CASSYGGSSTDTQYF
. | TRBJ1-5 | TRBV2 | . | TGTGCCAGCAGTGCCCCAGACAGGAACAATCAGCCCCAGCATTTT | CASSAPDRNNQPQHF
. | TRBJ2-3 | TRBV7-6 | . | TGTGCCAGCAGCCCCAGAATTGACAGGACAGATACGCAGTATTTT | CASSPRIDRTDTQYF
. | TRBJ2-1 | TRBV7-6 | . | TGTGCCAGCAGCTTAGATGAAGGGAGGTATGAGCAGTTCTTC | CASSLDEGRYEQFF
. | TRBJ2-1 | TRBV6-6 | TRBD2 | TGTGCCAGCAGTTATCCAGGCGCGGGGGGGTCAAATGAGCAGTTCTTC | CASSYPGAGGSNEQFF
few | TRBJ2-3 | TRBV19 | . | TGTGCCAGTAGGCCAGACTCCACAGATACGCAGTATTTT | CASRPDSTDTQYF
few | TRBJ2-1 | TRBV4-3 | TRBD2 | TGCGCCAGCAGCCAAGATCCCCGGGGTAGCGGGTACAATGAGCAGTTCTTC | CASSQDPRGSGYNEQFF
. | TRBJ2-7 | TRBV6-6 | TRBD1 | TGTGCCAGCAGTTACTCTAGGACAGGGGGCTACGAGCAGTACTTC | CASSYSRTGGYEQYF
. | TRBJ2-3 | TRBV28 | . | TGTGCCAGCAGTCCCGGTACAGATACGCAGTATTTT | CASSPGTDTQYF
. | TRBJ1-5 | TRBV5-5 | . | TGTGCCAGCAGCTTGCGGGGGAGCGAGCCCCAGCATTTT | CASSLRGSEPQHF
. | TRBJ1-2 | TRBV9 | TRBD1 | TGTGCCAGCACTCTACAGGGGGACAGCTATGGCTACACCTTC | CASTLQGDSYGYTF
. | TRBJ1-5 | TRBV5-6 | . | TGTGCCAGCAGCCTAGGGGGACATAGCAATCAGCCCCAGCATTTT | CASSLGGHSNQPQHF
. | TRBJ2-2 | TRBV7-3 | TRBD1 | TGTGCCAGCAGCACCACAGGGGGCGCGGACACCGGGGAGCTGTTTTTT | CASSTTGGADTGELFF
. | TRBJ2-1 | TRBV9 | . | TGTGCCAGCAGCGTAGAAGCTAGTGAGCAGTTCTTC | CASSVEASEQFF
. | TRBJ2-3 | TRBV11-2 | . | TGTGCCAGCAGCCGGCCAGGCCCAGATACGCAGTATTTT | CASSRPGPDTQYF
. | TRBJ2-5 | TRBV28 | TRBD1 | TGTGCCAGCAGTCCGGGACAGGAGACCCAGTACTTC | CASSPGQETQYF
. | TRBJ1-2 | TRBV7-2 | . | TGTGCCAGCAGCTTAGAAGCAGGCGGCTACACCTTC | CASSLEAGGYTF
. | TRBJ2-3 | TRBV5-6 | . | TGTGCCAGCAGCTTGGGGCAGACTGCCACAGATACGCAGTATTTT | CASSLGQTATDTQYF
once | TRBJ2-1 | TRBV2 | TRBD1 | TGTGCCAGCAGTTCCGGGACAGGGGTAAGCAATGAGCAGTTCTTC | CASSSGTGVSNEQFF
. | TRBJ1-2 | TRBV5-1 | . | TGCGCCAGCACCGTAAACAGGGACGGCTACACCTTC | CASTVNRDGYTF